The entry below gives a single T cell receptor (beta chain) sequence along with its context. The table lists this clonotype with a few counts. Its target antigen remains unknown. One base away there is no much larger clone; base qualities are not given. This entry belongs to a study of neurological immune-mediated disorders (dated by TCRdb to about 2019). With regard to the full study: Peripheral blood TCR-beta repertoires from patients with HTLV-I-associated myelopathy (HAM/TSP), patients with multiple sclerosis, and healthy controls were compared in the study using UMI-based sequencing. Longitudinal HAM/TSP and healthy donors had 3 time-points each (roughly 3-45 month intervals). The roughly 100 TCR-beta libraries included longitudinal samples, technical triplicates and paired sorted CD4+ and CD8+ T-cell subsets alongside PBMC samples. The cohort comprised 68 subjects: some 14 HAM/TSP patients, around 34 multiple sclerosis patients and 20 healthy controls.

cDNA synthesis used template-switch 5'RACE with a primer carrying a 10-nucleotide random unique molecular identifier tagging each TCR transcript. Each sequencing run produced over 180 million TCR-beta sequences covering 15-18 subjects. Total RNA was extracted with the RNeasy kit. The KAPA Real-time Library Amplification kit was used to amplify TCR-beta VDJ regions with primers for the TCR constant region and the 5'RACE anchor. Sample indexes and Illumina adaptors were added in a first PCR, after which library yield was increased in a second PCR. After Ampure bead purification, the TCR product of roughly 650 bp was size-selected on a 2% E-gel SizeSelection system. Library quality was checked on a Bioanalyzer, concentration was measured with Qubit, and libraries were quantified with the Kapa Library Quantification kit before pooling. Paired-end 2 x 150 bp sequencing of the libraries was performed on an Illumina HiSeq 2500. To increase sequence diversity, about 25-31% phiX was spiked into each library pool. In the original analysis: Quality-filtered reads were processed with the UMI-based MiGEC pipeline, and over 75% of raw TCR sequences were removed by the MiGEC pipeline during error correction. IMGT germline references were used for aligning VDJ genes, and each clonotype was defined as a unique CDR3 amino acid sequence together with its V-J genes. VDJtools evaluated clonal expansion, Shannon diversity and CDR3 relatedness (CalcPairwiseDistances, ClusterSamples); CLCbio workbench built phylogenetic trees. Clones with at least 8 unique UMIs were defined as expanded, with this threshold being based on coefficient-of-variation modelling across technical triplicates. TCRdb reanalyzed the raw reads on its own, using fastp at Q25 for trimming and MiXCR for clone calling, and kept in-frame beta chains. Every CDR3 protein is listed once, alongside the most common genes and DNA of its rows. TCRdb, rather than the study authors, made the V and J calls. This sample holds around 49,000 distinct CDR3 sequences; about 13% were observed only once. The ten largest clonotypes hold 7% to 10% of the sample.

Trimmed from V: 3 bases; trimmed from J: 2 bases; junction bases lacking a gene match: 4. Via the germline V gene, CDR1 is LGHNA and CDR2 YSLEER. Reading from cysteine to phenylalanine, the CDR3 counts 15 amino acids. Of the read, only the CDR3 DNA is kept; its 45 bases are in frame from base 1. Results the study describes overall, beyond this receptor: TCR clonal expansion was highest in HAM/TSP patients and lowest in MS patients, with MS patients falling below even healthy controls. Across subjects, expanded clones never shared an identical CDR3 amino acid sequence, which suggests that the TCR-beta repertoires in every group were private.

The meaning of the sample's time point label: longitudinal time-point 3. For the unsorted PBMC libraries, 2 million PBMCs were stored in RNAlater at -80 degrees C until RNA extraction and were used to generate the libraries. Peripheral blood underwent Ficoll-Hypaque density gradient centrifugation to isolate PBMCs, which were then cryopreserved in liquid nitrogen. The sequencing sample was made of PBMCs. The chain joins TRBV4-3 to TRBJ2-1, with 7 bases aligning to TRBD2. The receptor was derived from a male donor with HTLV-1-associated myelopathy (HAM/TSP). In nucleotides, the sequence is TGCGCCAGCAGCCATCATCGGGGGGCCTACAATGAGCAGTTCTTC. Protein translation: CASSHHRGAYNEQFF.